This TCR beta chain originates from a study of radiotherapy plus CTLA-4 blockade in lung cancer. Study-wide results and limits: Once radiotherapy plus ipilimumab had been given, TCR clones derived from tumor expanded in blood. Per reports, early blood T cell clone dynamics, plus interferon-beta, forecast response most strongly.

The data were produced by immunoSEQ multiplex PCR, yet TCRdb's version contains in-frame clones alone and is incomplete. Of about 98,000 clones in the sample, about 86% were seen once. Patients had chemo-refractory metastatic non-small-cell lung cancer and received focal radiation plus CTLA-4 blockade that used ipilimumab. V lost 5 bases to trimming and J lost 5 bases, with 18 bases between them. CDR1 and CDR2 (germline): SEHNR, FQNEAQ (reference sequence). The CDR3 is made up of 15 amino acids. About this clone: As yet, its antigen is unknown.

Specimen: peripheral blood, collected from a patient treated with radiotherapy plus ipilimumab. The chain combines TRBV7-9 with TRBJ1-2; D not certain. The TCR sequence derives from a human donor with non-small cell lung cancer that progressed on radiotherapy plus ipilimumab. DNA of the CDR3: TGTGCCAGCAGCCTGACTTCGGACGTCTCTTATGGCTACACCTTC. Protein product: CASSLTSDVSYGYTF.